The next 32 T cell receptor beta chains were all read from a single sample in a study of identical twins (dated by TCRdb to the mid-2010s). The receptor library was made with 5' RACE. The listed sequencing device is Illumina HiSeq 2000. TCRdb reanalyzed the raw reads on its own, using fastp at Q25 for trimming and MiXCR for clone calling, and kept in-frame beta chains. Identical CDR3 proteins give one entry, which carries the most common genes and DNA. The sample table contains fewer than 800,000 distinct CDR3 sequences; only one count was recorded for about 7.1% of them. The ten largest make up approximately 1.5% of the sample. These sequences were also reported in another study, on yellow fever vaccine responses in identical twins.

The material sequenced was PBMCs. The receptors come from a woman younger than 35 in good health.

CDR3 in DNA: TGTGCCAGCACCGACATTCATCAGACGTCTACTTTTTCCTACAATGAGCAGTTCTTC. Protein product: CASTDIHQTSTFSYNEQFF. The chain has TRBV11-1 and TRBJ2-1, with D unresolved. This CDR3 has 19 residues. Germline lookup yields CDR1 SGHAT and CDR2 FQDESV (reference sequence). The V end lost 7 bases, the J end lost 1 base, and 26 bases lay between the germline ends.

The chain couples TRBV5-6 to TRBJ1-1, with D perhaps TRBD1 (6 bases). The ends were cut back, 4 bases at V and 3 bases at J, with 25 bases in the middle. This CDR3 comprises 18 residues. From germline, CDR1 is SGHDT and CDR2 YYEEEE. This chain's CDR3 is CASSPPFSSGAVDTEAFF. CDR3 coding DNA: TGTGCCAGCAGCCCACCGTTCTCGTCAGGGGCCGTTGACACTGAAGCTTTCTTT.

This clonotype was counted many times. The rearrangement uses TRBV12-3 or TRBV12-4 and TRBJ1-1, with no clear D. The length of the CDR3 is 10 residues. V lost 0 bases and J 12 bases, leaving 5 bases between the germline ends. The CDR3 DNA is TGTGCCAGCAGTTTAGCGGCCACTTTCTTT. It is translated as CASSLAATFF.

This clonotype has more than one count but fewer than ten. The chain is built from TRBV20-1 and TRBJ2-5, with D perhaps TRBD2 (5 bases). CDR3 length: 12 residues. The germline V and J ends were trimmed by 5 bases and 1 base, with 8 bases remaining between them. The germline V gene encodes CDR1 DFQATT and CDR2 SNEGSKA (reference sequence). CDR3 sequence (DNA): TGCAGTGCTGGCCGGGGCCAAGAGACCCAGTACTTC. It translates to CSAGRGQETQYF.

This rearrangement joins TRBV7-9 to TRBJ2-1; 8 nucleotides agree with TRBD2. This CDR3 spans 16 amino acids. Germline V lookup: CDR1 SEHNR, CDR2 FQNEAQ (reference sequence). The V gene end was trimmed by 5 bases and the J gene end by 9 bases; junction bases not matched to a gene: 15. As DNA, the CDR3 is TGTGCCAGCAGCAATTTCCCCAGCGGGAGAGGTAGTGAGCAGTTCTTC. Protein sequence: CASSNFPSGRGSEQFF. The entire variable domain, with the rest obtained from reference TRBV7-9 and TRBJ2-1, is as follows: DTGVSQNPRHKITKRGQNVTFRCDPISEHNRLYWYRQTLGQGPEFLTYFQNEAQLEKSRLLSDRFSAERPKGSFSTLEIQRTEQGDSAMYLCASSNFPSGRGSEQFFGPGTRLTVL.

The chain recombines TRBV7-2 with TRBJ2-7; D is uncertain. Germline V CDR1 and CDR2: SGHTA, FQGNSA. The CDR3 loop spans 15 amino acids. Trimming pared 6 bases from V and 0 bases from J, leaving 15 bases between. The DNA of the CDR3 is TGTGCCAGCAGTCCCCAGGCGTTGAGCTCCTACGAGCAGTACTTC. This encodes CASSPQALSSYEQYF. The whole variable domain, remainder taken from reference TRBV7-2 and TRBJ2-7, is GAGVSQSPSNKVTEKGKDVELRCDPISGHTALYWYRQSLGQGLEFLIYFQGNSAPDKSGLPSDRFSAERTGGSVSTLTIQRTQQEDSAVYLCASSPQALSSYEQYFGPGTRLTVT.

This chain uses TRBV12-3 or TRBV12-4 with TRBJ2-5; TRBD1 matches 7 bases. The V segment lost 6 bases and the J segment 5 bases; nucleotides outside the gene matches: 12. This CDR3 is built from 15 residues. CDR3 in amino acids: CASRPERQGWETQYF. The CDR3 DNA sequence: TGTGCCAGCAGGCCCGAAAGACAGGGTTGGGAGACCCAGTACTTC.

The table lists this clonotype with many counts. The chain recombines TRBV2 with TRBJ1-6; D ambiguous. The CDR3 totals 15 residues. Trimming removed 6 bases from V and 2 bases from J, with 11 bases in between. Germline V gives CDR1 SNHLY, CDR2 FYNNEI. CDR3 in amino acids: CASRAGKAYNSPLHF. The CDR3 bases are TGTGCCAGCAGGGCTGGTAAAGCCTATAATTCACCCCTCCACTTT.

This chain uses TRBV2 with TRBJ2-2; no firm D call. V lost 2 bases and J lost 0, with 19 bases in between. CDR3 length equals 19 residues. CDR1 SNHLY and CDR2 FYNNEI come from the germline V gene. The CDR3 nucleotides read TGTGCCAGCAGTGAAATTCGGAAGTGGACGGAAGCGAACACCGGGGAGCTGTTTTTT. Protein product: CASSEIRKWTEANTGELFF.

The chain couples TRBV6-1 to TRBJ2-3, with 14 positions matching TRBD2. The CDR3 has 19 residues. The V gene's germline CDR1 is MNHNS and CDR2 SASEGT. The V gene end was trimmed by 7 bases and the J gene end by 4 bases; junction bases not matched to a gene: 16. The CDR3 DNA reads as TGTGCCAGCATCCCCCGAGGTAGACTAGCGGGAGGGTTGGCAGATACGCAGTATTTT. Translation: CASIPRGRLAGGLADTQYF.

This clonotype was detected a few times. This chain joins TRBV5-1 and TRBJ2-1, with TRBD2 identical over 14 bases. V lost 0 bases to trimming and J lost 8 bases; unmatched junction nucleotides: 10. The CDR3 loop spans 18 amino acids. CDR1 and CDR2 from the germline V gene are SGHRS and YFSETQ. The CDR3 here is CASSLAPGLAGARDEQFF. The CDR3 DNA is TGCGCCAGCAGCTTGGCCCCGGGACTAGCGGGAGCTAGGGATGAGCAGTTCTTC.

This clonotype was seen a few times. The CDR3 DNA follows: TGTGCCAGCAGCTTAAGAGAACACGATACGCAGTATTTT. This sequence encodes CASSLREHDTQYF. V is TRBV7-9 and J is TRBJ2-3; no clear D. This CDR3 is built from 13 residues. Trimming pared 2 bases from V and 6 bases from J, leaving 9 bases between. Germline V CDR1 and CDR2: SEHNR, FQNEAQ (reference sequence).

This clonotype showed up just a few times. V usage is TRBV24-1 and J usage is TRBJ2-1; 11 bases map to TRBD2. Losses at the gene ends were 3 bases for V and 8 bases for J; bases not matched to a gene: 5. CDR3 length equals 15 residues. Germline V CDR1 and CDR2: KGHDR, SFDVKD. The CDR3 loop is CATSDQTSGRDEQFF. The CDR3 nucleotides read TGTGCCACCAGTGATCAAACTAGCGGGAGAGATGAGCAGTTCTTC.

The rearrangement links TRBV3-1 to TRBJ2-7; 9 bases align to TRBD2. CDR1 LGHDT and CDR2 YNNKEL come from the germline V gene (reference sequence). The CDR3 contains 15 residues. Trimming removed 1 base from V and 3 bases from J; junction bases left unmatched: 4. This CDR3 reads CASSQGVTSGYEQYF. DNA for the CDR3: TGTGCCAGCAGCCAAGGAGTGACTAGCGGCTACGAGCAGTACTTC.

This clonotype was seen many times. V usage is TRBV7-2 and J usage is TRBJ2-3; D unclear. The V gene's germline CDR1 is SGHTA and CDR2 FQGNSA. The CDR3 contains 14 residues. V shed 1 base and J shed 4 bases, with 9 bases lying between them. CDR3 loop: CASSLGVSSDTQYF. For the CDR3, the DNA is TGTGCCAGCAGCTTAGGAGTTAGTTCAGATACGCAGTATTTT. Drawing the rest from reference TRBV7-2 and TRBJ2-3, the complete variable domain is GAGVSQSPSNKVTEKGKDVELRCDPISGHTALYWYRQSLGQGLEFLIYFQGNSAPDKSGLPSDRFSAERTGGSVSTLTIQRTQQEDSAVYLCASSLGVSSDTQYFGPGTRLTVL.

This clonotype was recorded at least ten times. The gene calls are TRBV7-6 and TRBJ2-2, with TRBD2 as a possible D gene (5 bases). Between the trimmed V and J ends, which lost 1 base and 6 bases, there was a span of 12 bases. The CDR3 has 15 residues. Germline V CDR1 and CDR2: SGHVS, FNYEAQ. CDR3 loop: CASSLEEQRPGELFF. The CDR3 coding sequence is TGTGCCAGCAGCTTAGAAGAACAGCGGCCCGGGGAGCTGTTTTTT.

The V gene is TRBV3-1, the J gene TRBJ2-1; 9 bases agree with TRBD2. Germline V CDR1 and CDR2: LGHDT, YNNKEL (reference sequence). The V gene end was trimmed by 3 bases and the J gene end by 7 bases; junction bases not matched to a gene: 7. The CDR3 covers 15 residues. CDR3: CASSQGRTSENEQFF. In nucleotides, the CDR3 is TGTGCCAGCAGCCAGGGGCGGACTAGCGAAAATGAGCAGTTCTTC.

This clonotype was seen ten or more times. The CDR3 sequence is CASSLDRAMNTEAFF. DNA of the CDR3: TGTGCCAGCAGTTTAGACAGGGCCATGAACACTGAAGCTTTCTTT. The chain is built from TRBV12-3 or TRBV12-4 and TRBJ1-1, with TRBD1 as a possible D gene (6 bases). The germline V and J ends were trimmed by 1 base and 0 bases, with 9 bases remaining between them. CDR3 length: 15 amino acids.

This clonotype has only a few counts. The chain has TRBV4-1 and TRBJ1-2; a weak D match, TRBD1 (6 bases). V shed 1 base and J shed 4 bases, with 13 bases lying between them. The CDR3 runs 15 residues. Germline loops: CDR1 MGHRA, CDR2 YSYEKL. CDR3 amino acids: CASSQAGGGPYGYTF. In DNA, the CDR3 is TGCGCCAGCAGCCAAGCCGGGGGGGGCCCCTATGGCTACACCTTC.

A few counts support this clonotype. The chain uses TRBV29-1 and TRBJ1-1; D may be TRBD1 (5 bases). Trimming left V 1 base short and J 5 bases short, with 14 bases between. The CDR3 loop spans 14 amino acids. Germline values: CDR1 SQVTM, CDR2 ANQGSEA. The CDR3, as DNA: TGCAGCGTTGAAGGAGGCAGGGACCCTACTGAAGCTTTCTTT. This sequence encodes CSVEGGRDPTEAFF.

This chain joins TRBV5-1 and TRBJ2-1; TRBD1 aligns across 8 bases. The CDR3 is 22 amino acids. The V and J ends lost 4 bases and 0 bases, in that order; junction bases with no gene match: 24. Per germline, CDR1 SGHRS and CDR2 YFSETQ. CDR3 sequence: CASSISLPGQVLKMSSYNEQFF. The CDR3 bases are TGCGCCAGCAGCATATCCCTACCGGGACAGGTTCTTAAAATGAGCTCCTACAATGAGCAGTTCTTC.

The V gene is TRBV20-1, the J gene TRBJ1-1; 8 bases agree with TRBD1. The length of the CDR3 is 13 residues. J lost 5 bases, V lost 6 bases, and 8 bases had no gene match. The V gene's germline CDR1 is DFQATT and CDR2 SNEGSKA (reference sequence). The CDR3 nucleotides are TGCAGTGCCGAAAGGACAGGGAGGACTGAAGCTTTCTTT. This sequence encodes CSAERTGRTEAFF.

J is TRBJ2-1 and V is TRBV20-1, with 8 bases lining up with TRBD2. CDR3 length: 19 amino acids. The ends lost 0 bases at V and 1 base at J; junction bases unmatched: 14. The germline CDR1 and CDR2 sequences are DFQATT and SNEGSKA (reference sequence). The CDR3 DNA is TGCAGTGCTAGAGATTGGTCGAGCGGGAGTCAAGCTTCCTACAATGAGCAGTTCTTC. Its translation is CSARDWSSGSQASYNEQFF.

This clonotype was detected a few times. The V and J genes are TRBV4-1 and TRBJ2-2; 11 bases match TRBD2. The germline gives CDR1 MGHRA, CDR2 YSYEKL. The V segment lost 1 base and the J segment 2 bases; nucleotides outside the gene matches: 6. The CDR3 consists of 18 residues. The CDR3 reads CASSQVGSGRANTGELFF. The DNA for the CDR3 is TGCGCCAGCAGCCAAGTGGGTAGCGGGAGGGCTAACACCGGGGAGCTGTTTTTT.

This clonotype was seen a handful of times. The chain combines TRBV5-5 with TRBJ1-5; D is possibly TRBD1 (6 bases). In germline, CDR1 is SGHKS, CDR2 YYEKEE (reference sequence). Trimming took off 1 base at V and 4 bases at J, with 12 bases between the two ends. This CDR3 has 15 residues. This CDR3 reads CASSLLWGTNQPQHF. CDR3 sequence (DNA): TGTGCCAGCAGCTTGCTATGGGGGACAAATCAGCCCCAGCATTTT. The variable domain in full, completed from reference TRBV5-5 and TRBJ1-5, reads DAGVTQSPTHLIKTRGQQVTLRCSPISGHKSVSWYQQVLGQGPQFIFQYYEKEERGRGNFPDRFSARQFPNYSSELNVNALLLGDSALYLCASSLLWGTNQPQHFGDGTRLSIL.

The chain combines TRBV5-1 with TRBJ1-3; TRBD1 matches at 10 bases. With V trimmed by 0 bases and J by 0 bases, 6 bases remained unmatched. This CDR3 spans 18 amino acids. From germline, CDR1 is SGHRS and CDR2 YFSETQ. The CDR3 protein is CASSLGPGQGLSGNTIYF. CDR3 bases: TGCGCCAGCAGCTTGGGGCCGGGACAGGGGCTCTCTGGAAACACCATATATTTT.

In this sample, this clonotype turned up a few times. The CDR3 DNA is TGTGCCAGCAGCCAAGATACTAAGACTAGCACAGATACGCAGTATTTT. It encodes CASSQDTKTSTDTQYF. The chain combines TRBV4-2 with TRBJ2-3; D is unresolved. Trimming pared 0 bases from V and 0 bases from J, leaving 10 bases between. CDR3 length: 16 residues. From germline, CDR1 is LGHNA and CDR2 YNFKEQ.

The V call is TRBV5-1, the J call TRBJ1-5; weak D call: TRBD1 (5 bases). The germline V and J ends were trimmed by 4 bases and 3 bases, with 14 bases remaining between them. This CDR3 is built from 15 residues. CDR1 SGHRS and CDR2 YFSETQ come from the germline V gene. CDR3: CASSAGTQDNQPQHF. Here the CDR3 DNA reads TGCGCCAGCAGCGCCGGGACGCAGGACAATCAGCCCCAGCATTTT.

The chain recombines TRBV7-9 with TRBJ1-4; 9 nucleotides match TRBD1. J gave up 8 bases and V 8 bases, and 6 bases lay outside the gene matches. The CDR3 contains 13 residues. Germline V gene sequence: CDR1 SEHNR, CDR2 FQNEAQ (reference sequence). The CDR3 loop reads CASGDRVQEKLFF. CDR3 sequence (DNA): TGTGCCAGCGGGGACAGGGTACAGGAAAAACTGTTTTTT.

This clonotype showed up just a few times. The chain recombines TRBV12-5 with TRBJ2-7; 7 bases are shared with TRBD2. The CDR3 totals 14 residues. Per germline, CDR1 LGHNT and CDR2 FRNRAP. Unmatched junction bases numbered 5, after V lost 6 bases and J lost 0 bases. The CDR3 DNA reads as TGTGCTAGTGGCAGAGCGGGAAACTCCTACGAGCAGTACTTC. Its protein product is CASGRAGNSYEQYF. Full variable domain (rest looked up from reference TRBV12-5 and TRBJ2-7): DARVTQTPRHKVTEMGQEVTMRCQPILGHNTVFWYRQTMMQGLELLAYFRNRAPLDDSGMPKDRFSAEMPDATLATLKIQPSEPRDSAVYFCASGRAGNSYEQYFGPGTRLTVT.

This clonotype was found a few times. This chain uses TRBV29-1 with TRBJ2-7, with TRBD1 identical over 9 bases. The CDR3 length is 15 residues. The germline V gene encodes CDR1 SQVTM and CDR2 ANQGSEA. After removal of 6 bases from V and 3 bases from J, the junction contained 12 bases not matched to a gene. The CDR3 reads CSVGPTGGRGYEQYF. The DNA for the CDR3 is TGCAGCGTCGGGCCGACAGGGGGGCGAGGCTACGAGCAGTACTTC.

This clonotype was detected a few times. The chain joins TRBV2 to TRBJ2-5; 13 nucleotides line up with TRBD2. CDR1 SNHLY and CDR2 FYNNEI come from the germline V gene. J gave up 0 bases and V 4 bases, and 2 bases lay outside the gene matches. The CDR3 has 16 residues. CDR3: CASSGGLAGYQETQYF. DNA of the CDR3: TGTGCCAGCAGTGGGGGACTAGCGGGGTACCAAGAGACCCAGTACTTC.